This entry lists 30 T cell receptor beta chains sequenced from one sample in a study of T cell responses to AZD1222 COVID-19 vaccine. The data were produced by immunoSEQ multiplex PCR, yet TCRdb's version contains in-frame clones alone and is incomplete. Among 120,000 to 150,000 clones listed, 75% to 95% were seen once. Sequenced material: peripheral blood, taken on day 0 of MenACWY control vaccination. Every receptor here comes from an adult in good health.

The rearrangement links TRBV5-1 to TRBJ1-1, with a tentative D call TRBD1 (6 bases). Trimming pared 0 bases from V and 1 base from J, leaving 10 bases between. The CDR3 runs to 15 residues. CDR1 is SGHRS, CDR2 YFSETQ, per germline. The DNA for the CDR3 is TGCGCCAGCAGCTTGGGGACAGCTGAGAACACTGAAGCTTTCTTT. This gives the protein CASSLGTAENTEAFF.

The V gene is TRBV5-6, the J gene TRBJ2-2; D gene unclear. CDR1 is SGHDT and CDR2 is YYEEEE in the germline V gene. The CDR3 consists of 17 residues. The V end was cut by 4 bases, the J end by 0 bases, with 16 bases between. The CDR3 is CASSPFGPAANTGELFF. CDR3 in DNA: TGTGCCAGCAGCCCCTTCGGCCCGGCGGCGAACACCGGGGAGCTGTTTTTT.

V and J are TRBV10-3 and TRBJ1-2; no reliable D call. The CDR3 sequence is 15 residues long. Per the germline V gene, CDR1 is ENHRY and CDR2 is SYGVKD. V shed 3 bases and J shed 0 bases, with 11 bases lying between them. The DNA for the CDR3 is TGTGCCATCAGTGAAAGGCAGGCACCTAACTATGGCTACACCTTC. Translating gives CAISERQAPNYGYTF.

The J gene is TRBJ1-6, the V gene TRBV19; 8 positions match TRBD1. The CDR3 length is 17 residues. The ends lost 5 bases at V and 0 bases at J; junction bases unmatched: 6. In germline, CDR1 is LNHDA, CDR2 SQIVND (reference sequence). DNA for the CDR3: TGTGCCAGTAGTCAATACAGGGGGAGCTCCTATAATTCACCCCTCCACTTT. It specifies CASSQYRGSSYNSPLHF.

There are a few counts of this clone. The chain carries TRBV21-1 and TRBJ2-7; the table's D call of TRBD1 was not tested on the DNA. TRBV21-1 is annotated as a pseudogene. The CDR3 sequence is 14 residues long. CDR3 bases: TGTGCCAGCAGTCTGGGTCAGGCAGCCTACGAGCAGTACTTC. This gives the protein CASSLGQAAYEQYF.

The V call is TRBV15, the J call TRBJ2-7; tentatively, D is TRBD1 (6 bases). CDR1 and CDR2 (germline): LNHNV, YYDKDF (reference sequence). This CDR3 is 13 amino acids long. Trimming removed 0 bases at V and 8 bases at J, with 11 bases between. This CDR3 reads CATSRDLQGQQYF. For the CDR3, the DNA is TGTGCCACCAGCAGAGATCTCCAGGGGCAGCAGTACTTC.

This chain connects TRBV6-1 to TRBJ1-3; TRBD1 matches 9 bases. V lost 3 bases to trimming and J lost 4 bases; unmatched junction nucleotides: 7. Germline CDR1 is MNHNS and CDR2 is SASEGT. CDR3 length: 16 residues. CDR3: CASSDWGTGRGNTIYF. The CDR3 DNA reads TGTGCCAGCAGTGATTGGGGGACAGGGAGGGGAAACACCATATATTTT.

This chain connects TRBV21-1 to TRBJ2-5; the table's D call TRBD1 went unverified against the DNA. TRBV21-1 has pseudogene status. The CDR3 contains 12 residues. The CDR3 nucleotides read TGTGCCAGCAGCAAGGTCAGAGAGACCCAGTACTTC. Protein product: CASSKVRETQYF.

The chain employs TRBV11-2 and TRBJ1-3, with a weak D call TRBD1 (5 bases). CDR1 and CDR2 from the germline V gene are SGHAT and FQNNGV. The CDR3 has 14 residues. Trimming removed 5 bases at V and 8 bases at J, with 16 bases between. This chain's CDR3 is CASSRGGKGDTIYF. CDR3 coding DNA: TGTGCCAGCAGCCGCGGGGGAAAGGGCGACACCATATATTTT.

The genes are TRBV28 and TRBJ2-7, with 8 positions matching TRBD1. CDR1 is MDHEN and CDR2 is SYDVKM in the germline V gene. There are 15 residues in the CDR3. Trimming took 3 bases from V and 2 from J; bases not matched to a gene: 6. The CDR3 nucleotides read TGTGCCAGCAGTTTCGGGACAGGTGTGCCCTACGAGCAGTACTTC. Protein product: CASSFGTGVPYEQYF.

The chain employs TRBV5-1 and TRBJ2-7; D uncertain. CDR1 is SGHRS and CDR2 is YFSETQ in the germline V gene. Trimming took off 3 bases at V and 5 bases at J, with 12 bases between the two ends. This CDR3 is built from 13 residues. CDR3 loop: CASSSTPVHEQYF. The CDR3 DNA reads as TGCGCCAGCAGCTCAACACCGGTACACGAGCAGTACTTC. Variable domain in full (rest from reference TRBV5-1 and TRBJ2-7): KAGVTQTPRYLIKTRGQQVTLSCSPISGHRSVSWYQQTPGQGLQFLFEYFSETQRNKGNFPGRFSGRQFSNSRSEMNVSTLELGDSALYLCASSSTPVHEQYFGPGTRLTVT.

The table lists this clone with a count of one. The genes are TRBV11-2 and TRBJ1-6, with D possibly TRBD1 on 5 matching bases. This CDR3 comprises 15 residues. V gave up 4 bases and J gave up 7 bases, with 14 bases separating them. CDR1 is SGHAT, CDR2 FQNNGV, per germline. CDR3 DNA: TGTGCCAGCAGCTCTACCGGGACGGTCAATTCACCCCTCCACTTT. This codes for CASSSTGTVNSPLHF.

V usage is TRBV6-1 and J usage is TRBJ1-3, with unresolved D. CDR1 and CDR2 (germline): MNHNS, SASEGT. The length of the CDR3 is 12 residues. Trimming took off 0 bases at V and 3 bases at J, with 0 bases between the two ends. The CDR3 region has the DNA TGTGCCAGCAGTGAAGCTGGAAACACCATATATTTT. Translated: CASSEAGNTIYF.

This clone appeared a single time. V gene TRBV5-1 combines with J gene TRBJ2-5; 9 nucleotides line up with TRBD2. Trimming at V came to 0 bases and at J to 3 bases, leaving 3 bases not matched to a gene. Germline V gene sequence: CDR1 SGHRS, CDR2 YFSETQ. CDR3 size: 15 residues. The CDR3 spells CASSLVAGVKETQYF. DNA for the CDR3: TGCGCCAGCAGCTTGGTAGCGGGGGTTAAAGAGACCCAGTACTTC.

This clone was seen once. V is TRBV7-2 and J is TRBJ2-7; D unclear. The CDR3 covers 13 residues. Germline V lookup: CDR1 SGHTA, CDR2 FQGNSA. Trimming removed 5 bases at V and 2 bases at J, with 10 bases between. CDR3 nucleotide sequence: TGTGCCAGCAGCCGCCTGCCAACCTACGAGCAGTACTTC. This translates into CASSRLPTYEQYF.

The CDR3 loop reads CASSPTGLASNEQFF. CDR3 DNA: TGTGCCAGCAGCCCTACGGGTCTAGCGAGTAATGAGCAGTTCTTC. The chain is built from TRBV28 and TRBJ2-1; TRBD2 is a possible D gene (6 bases). V gave up 6 bases and J gave up 7 bases, with 19 bases separating them. CDR3 length equals 15 residues. CDR1 is MDHEN and CDR2 is SYDVKM in the germline V gene.

The chain carries TRBV14 and TRBJ2-1; D possibly corresponds to TRBD2 (5 bases). V was trimmed by 0 bases and J by 6 bases, leaving 12 bases between them. Germline V gene data show CDR1 as SGHDN and CDR2 as FVKESK. This CDR3 is built from 15 residues. The DNA of the CDR3 is TGTGCCAGCAGCCAAGAGCGAGTAGCGACCAATGAGCAGTTCTTC. As protein: CASSQERVATNEQFF.

This clone was observed a single time. The chain carries TRBV6-5 and TRBJ2-7; D is ambiguous. The CDR3 consists of 12 residues. CDR1 is MNHEY and CDR2 is SVGAGI in the germline V gene. Trimming took 6 bases from V and 6 from J, leaving 12 bases between them. The CDR3 spells CASSSPTREQYF. The CDR3 coding sequence is TGTGCCAGCAGCTCCCCGACGCGCGAGCAGTACTTC.

This clone was counted a single time. The J gene is TRBJ1-3, the V gene TRBV4-1, with TRBD1 identical over 7 bases. The CDR3 extends over 16 amino acids. V shed 3 bases, J shed 4 bases, and the junction held 9 bases outside the gene matches. Germline CDR1 MGHRA, CDR2 YSYEKL. As DNA, the CDR3 is TGCGCCAGCAGCCAGCCACGACAGGGAAGGGGAAACACCATATATTTT. As protein: CASSQPRQGRGNTIYF.

This chain connects TRBV19 to TRBJ2-2; TRBD1 matches at 8 bases. This CDR3 comprises 15 residues. Per the germline V gene, CDR1 is LNHDA and CDR2 is SQIVND (reference sequence). Trimming cost V 3 bases and J 1 base; bases outside gene matches: 1. The CDR3 DNA is TGTGCCAGTAGTATCGGACAGGGGAACACCGGGGAGCTGTTTTTT. It is translated as CASSIGQGNTGELFF.

The chain carries TRBV5-1 and TRBJ2-1; maybe TRBD2 (5 bases). With 3 bases removed from V and 0 bases from J, the gap between germline ends came to 13 bases. CDR3 size: 16 residues. Germline V CDR1 and CDR2: SGHRS, YFSETQ. The CDR3 coding sequence is TGCGCCAGCAGCTGGATAACTAGGAGCTCCTACAATGAGCAGTTCTTC. Its translation: CASSWITRSSYNEQFF.

The chain combines TRBV10-3 with TRBJ1-5, with D possibly matching TRBD1 (5 bases). V lost 3 bases, J lost 11 bases, and 14 bases lay in between. The CDR3 extends over 13 amino acids. Germline V CDR1 and CDR2: ENHRY, SYGVKD. CDR3 sequence (DNA): TGTGCCATCAGTGATCGGGAGGCGGGGGCCCAGCATTTT. Residues: CAISDREAGAQHF.

The rearrangement links TRBV4-1 to TRBJ1-3; D might be TRBD1 (5 bases). V was clipped by 5 bases and J by 0 bases, with 20 bases between them. There are 18 residues in the CDR3. Germline CDR1 MGHRA, CDR2 YSYEKL. CDR3: CASSLGAVAGSSGNTIYF. In DNA, the CDR3 is TGCGCCAGCAGCTTAGGCGCGGTTGCAGGGAGCTCTGGAAACACCATATATTTT.

V and J are TRBV7-2 and TRBJ1-1; unclear D gene. Germline assignment: CDR1 SGHTA and CDR2 FQGNSA. V was trimmed by 2 bases and J by 1 base, leaving 5 bases between them. The CDR3 consists of 13 residues. The CDR3 reads CASSLFENTEAFF. The CDR3 nucleotides read TGTGCCAGCAGCTTATTCGAGAACACTGAAGCTTTCTTT.

In DNA form, the CDR3 reads TGTGCCAGCAGTAAGGGACTAGCGGAGGAAAATGAGCAGTTCTTC. Amino acids: CASSKGLAEENEQFF. The chain recombines TRBV27 with TRBJ2-1; 11 nucleotides line up with TRBD2. The germline V gene has CDR1 MNHEY and CDR2 SMNVEV (reference sequence). V trimming: 5 bases; J trimming: 7 bases; junction bases outside the gene matches: 7. The CDR3 length is 15 residues.

This chain uses TRBV19 with TRBJ1-1; D uncertain. The CDR3 spans 9 residues. The germline V gene encodes CDR1 LNHDA and CDR2 SQIVND (reference sequence). Trimming removed 8 bases from V and 5 bases from J, with 3 bases in between. The CDR3 DNA reads as TGTGCCAGTGGAACTGAAGCTTTCTTT. It is translated as CASGTEAFF.

This chain connects TRBV7-8 to TRBJ2-7, with a weak D call TRBD1 (5 bases). Trimming removed 5 bases from V and 7 bases from J, with 24 bases in between. Per the germline V gene, CDR1 is SGHVS and CDR2 is FQNEAQ. The CDR3 runs 16 residues. CDR3 region: CASSPLPGQGAWEQYF. The CDR3, as DNA: TGTGCCAGCAGCCCCCTCCCAGGGCAGGGCGCGTGGGAGCAGTACTTC.

This chain joins TRBV19 and TRBJ1-2; no definite D call. Germline V gene lookup returns CDR1 LNHDA and CDR2 SQIVND (reference sequence). CDR3 size: 14 residues. Trimming removed 5 bases from V and 8 bases from J, with 18 bases in between. The CDR3, as DNA: TGTGCCAGTAGTGCCGCCGGGCCCAGATTAGGCTACACCTTC. Translating gives CASSAAGPRLGYTF.

The chain uses TRBV3-1 (or the pseudogene TRBV3-2) and TRBJ2-2, with 8 bases aligning to TRBD2. The CDR3 is 16 residues long. The germline CDR1 and CDR2 sequences are LGHDT and YNNKEL (reference sequence). V lost 6 bases, J lost 1 base, and 7 bases stayed unmatched. The CDR3 DNA follows: TGTGCCAGCAGTCTCTTAACTAGCGGGAACACCGGGGAGCTGTTTTTT. Encoded protein: CASSLLTSGNTGELFF.

The J gene is TRBJ1-2, the V gene TRBV2; D ambiguous. Per the germline V gene, CDR1 is SNHLY and CDR2 is FYNNEI. This CDR3 is built from 13 residues. V gave up 1 base and J gave up 4 bases, with 7 bases separating them. CDR3 DNA sequence: TGTGCCAGCAGTGAAGACGGTACCTATGGCTACACCTTC. Its translation: CASSEDGTYGYTF.